The rows below give T cell receptor beta chains drawn from one sample of a study of blood T cell repertoires in COVID-19. Assay used: immunoSEQ multiplex PCR; TCRdb lists only in-frame clones, some missing. The sample shows 350,000 to 400,000 clones, roughly nine tenths of them seen only once. Source material: PBMCs or T cells enriched from blood (not recorded which). These TCRs come from a woman in her 30s who had recovered from COVID-19. The CDR3 runs from the conserved cysteine through the conserved F or W.

TRBV27 16 CASSFTPDRGHHEQYF
TRBV6-2/TRBV6-3 16 CASSYWLAGGPGELFF
TRBV4-1 16 CASSQAVNGGVDTQYF
TRBV19 16 CASSVGQTRLNTEAFF
TRBV5-4 13 CASSLVAGDTQYF
TRBV20-1 15 CSASKANTGGEKLFF
TRBV6-5 14 CASRSGTYTYEQYF
TRBV7-3 15 CASSLTASAGNEQFF
TRBV4-1 17 CASSRSRDNVLNTEAFF
TRBV12-3/TRBV12-4 13 CASSGQGWEEQYF
TRBV19 14 CASNGDSSGNTIYF
TRBV4-2 13 CASSPEVGNEQFF
TRBV7-8 16 CASSSHPGQGPQPQHF
TRBV7-9 15 CASSYDRGANYGYTF
TRBV9 16 CASTLEGGLNTGELFF
TRBV12-3/TRBV12-4 13 CASSSPVGGEQYF
TRBV3-1/TRBV3-2 13 CASSQGNVGQVYF
TRBV28 13 CASSSGYNQPQHF
TRBV28 17 CASSLRWGRPSYNEQFF
TRBV18 11 CASSRQGEAFF
TRBV21-1 15 CASSNLAEDTGELFF
TRBV27 12 CASSRPGEPQHF
TRBV2 11 CASSPRNEQFF
TRBV11-2 16 CASSSIRGSPGNTIYF
TRBV19 13 CASSIDSQETQYF
TRBV6-5 12 CASSPRLDEQFF
TRBV7-2 14 CASSLVKGAVEQYF
TRBV5-1 16 CASSLIAGSNTGELFF
TRBV23-1 15 CASSQVGVCYYEQYF
TRBV20-1 11 CSARPGYEQFF
TRBV5-1 13 CASSFSGTGELFF
TRBV12-3/TRBV12-4 13 CASSRDITGELFF
TRBV20-1 10 CSARRLEAFF
TRBV30 13 CAWSVQANQPQHF